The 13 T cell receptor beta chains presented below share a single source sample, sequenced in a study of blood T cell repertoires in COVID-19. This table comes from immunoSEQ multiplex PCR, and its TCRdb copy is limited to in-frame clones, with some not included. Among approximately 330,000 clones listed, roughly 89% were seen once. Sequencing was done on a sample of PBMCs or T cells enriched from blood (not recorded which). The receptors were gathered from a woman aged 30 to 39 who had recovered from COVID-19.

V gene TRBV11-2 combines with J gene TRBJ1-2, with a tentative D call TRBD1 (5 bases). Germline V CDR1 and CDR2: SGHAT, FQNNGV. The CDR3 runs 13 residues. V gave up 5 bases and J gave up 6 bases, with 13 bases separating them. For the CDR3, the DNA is TGTGCCAGCAGCCCCATCCGGGGGAATGGCTACACCTTC. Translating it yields CASSPIRGNGYTF.

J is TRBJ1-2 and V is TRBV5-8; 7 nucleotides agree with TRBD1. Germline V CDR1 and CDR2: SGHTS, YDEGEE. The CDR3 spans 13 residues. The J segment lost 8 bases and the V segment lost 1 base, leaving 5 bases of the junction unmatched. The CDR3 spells CASSLLRGRGYTF. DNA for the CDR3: TGTGCCAGCAGCTTGTTGAGGGGGCGGGGCTACACCTTC.

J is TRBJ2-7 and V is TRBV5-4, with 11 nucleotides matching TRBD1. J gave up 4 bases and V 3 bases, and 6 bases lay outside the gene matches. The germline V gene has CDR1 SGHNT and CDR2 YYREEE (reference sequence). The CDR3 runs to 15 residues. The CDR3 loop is CASSSRTGGFYEQYF. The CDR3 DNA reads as TGTGCCAGCAGCTCAAGGACAGGGGGCTTTTACGAGCAGTACTTC.

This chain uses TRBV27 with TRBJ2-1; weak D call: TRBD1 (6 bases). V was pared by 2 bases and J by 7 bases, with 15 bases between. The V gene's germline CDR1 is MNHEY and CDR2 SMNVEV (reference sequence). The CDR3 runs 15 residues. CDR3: CASSLARGGINEQFF. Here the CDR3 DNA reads TGTGCCAGCAGTTTAGCTAGAGGGGGAATAAATGAGCAGTTCTTC.

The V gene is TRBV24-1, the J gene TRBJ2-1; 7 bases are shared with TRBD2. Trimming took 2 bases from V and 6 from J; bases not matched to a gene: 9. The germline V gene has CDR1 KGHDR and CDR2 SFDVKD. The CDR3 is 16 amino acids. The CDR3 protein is CATSDSMGLPTNEQFF. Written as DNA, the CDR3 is TGTGCCACCAGTGATTCGATGGGACTACCAACCAATGAGCAGTTCTTC.

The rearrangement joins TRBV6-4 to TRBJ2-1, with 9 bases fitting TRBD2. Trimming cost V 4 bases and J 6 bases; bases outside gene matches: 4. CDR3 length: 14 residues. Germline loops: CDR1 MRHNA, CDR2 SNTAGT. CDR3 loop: CASSVAGGLNEQFF. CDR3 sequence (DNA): TGTGCCAGCAGTGTTGCGGGAGGGCTCAATGAGCAGTTCTTC.

CDR3: CASSRKPPGGNTEAFF. DNA of the CDR3: TGTGCCAGCAGCCGCAAACCTCCAGGGGGGAACACTGAAGCTTTCTTT. The V and J genes are TRBV14 and TRBJ1-1; 7 nucleotides match TRBD1. The CDR3 sequence is 16 residues long. The junction had 9 bases not matched to a gene; V was cut back by 4 bases and J by 1 base. Per germline, CDR1 SGHDN and CDR2 FVKESK.

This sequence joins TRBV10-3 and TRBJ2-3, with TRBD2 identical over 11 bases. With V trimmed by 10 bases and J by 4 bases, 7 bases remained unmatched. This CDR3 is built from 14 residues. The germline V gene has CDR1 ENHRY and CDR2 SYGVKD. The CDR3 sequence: CATTSGRLADTQYF. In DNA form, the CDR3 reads TGTGCCACCACTAGCGGGAGATTAGCAGATACGCAGTATTTT.

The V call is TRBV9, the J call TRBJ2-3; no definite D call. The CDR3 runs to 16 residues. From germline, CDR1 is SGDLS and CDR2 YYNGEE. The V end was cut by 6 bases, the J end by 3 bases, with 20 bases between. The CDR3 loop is CASTESTVRITDTQYF. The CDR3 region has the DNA TGTGCCAGCACGGAATCAACGGTCAGGATAACAGATACGCAGTATTTT. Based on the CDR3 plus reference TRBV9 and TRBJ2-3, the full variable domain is DSGVTQTPKHLITATGQRVTLRCSPRSGDLSVYWYQQSLDQGLQFLIQYYNGEERAKGNILERFSAQQFPDLHSELNLSSLELGDSALYFCASTESTVRITDTQYFGPGTRLTVL.

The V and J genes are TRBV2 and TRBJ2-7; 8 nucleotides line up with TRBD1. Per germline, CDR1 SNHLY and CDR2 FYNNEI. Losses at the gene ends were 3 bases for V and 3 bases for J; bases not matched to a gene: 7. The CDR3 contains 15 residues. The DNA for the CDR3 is TGTGCCAGCAGTGATTCAGGGGGCATTGGCTACGAGCAGTACTTC. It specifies CASSDSGGIGYEQYF.

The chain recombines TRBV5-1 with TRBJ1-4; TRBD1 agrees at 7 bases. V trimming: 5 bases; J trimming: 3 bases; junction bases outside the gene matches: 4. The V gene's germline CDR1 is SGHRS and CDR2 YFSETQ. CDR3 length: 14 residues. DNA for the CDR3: TGCGCCAGCAGATTACAGGGGTCTAATGAAAAACTGTTTTTT. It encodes CASRLQGSNEKLFF.

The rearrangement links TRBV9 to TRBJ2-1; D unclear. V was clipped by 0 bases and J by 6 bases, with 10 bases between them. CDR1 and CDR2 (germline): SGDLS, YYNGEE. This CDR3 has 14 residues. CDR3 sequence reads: CASSVATNSNEQFF. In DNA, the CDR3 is TGTGCCAGCAGCGTAGCTACTAACTCCAATGAGCAGTTCTTC.

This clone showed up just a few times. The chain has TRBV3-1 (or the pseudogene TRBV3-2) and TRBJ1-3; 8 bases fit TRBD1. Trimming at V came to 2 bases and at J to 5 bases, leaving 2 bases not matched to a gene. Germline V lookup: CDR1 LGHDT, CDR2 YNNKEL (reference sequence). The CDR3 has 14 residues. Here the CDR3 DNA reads TGTGCCAGCAGCCAAAGGACAGGGAGAAACACCATATATTTT. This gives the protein CASSQRTGRNTIYF.